The 32 T cell receptor beta chains reported below all come from one sample, sequenced in a study of control samples from healthy donors and cancer patients. Libraries were prepared by immunoSEQ multiplex PCR; TCRdb keeps only in-frame clonotypes and omits some of them. The repertoire consists of 150,000 to 200,000 clones, with over 85% occurring once and the leading ten covering about 8.5%. The specimen sequenced was blood. These receptors all come from a woman in her forties in good health.

This sequence joins TRBV6-5 and TRBJ2-7; 14 bases map to TRBD2. Germline CDR1 MNHEY, CDR2 SVGAGI. The CDR3 runs to 15 residues. The V segment lost 6 bases and the J segment 3 bases; nucleotides outside the gene matches: 4. The CDR3 DNA reads as TGTGCCAGCAGCCCAGGACTAGCGGGGGGCTACGAGCAGTACTTC. This gives the protein CASSPGLAGGYEQYF.

The CDR3 bases are TGCGCCAGCAGCCACGCCAGGGGAAACATTCAGTACTTC. Its translation: CASSHARGNIQYF. This chain joins TRBV4-3 and TRBJ2-4; possibly TRBD1 for D (6 bases). The CDR3 covers 13 residues. V was shortened by 3 bases and J by 6 bases, with 9 bases between the two germline ends. CDR1 LGHNA and CDR2 YSLEER come from the germline V gene.

Written as DNA, the CDR3 is TGTGCCAGCGGCCTGAGCACAGATACGCAGTATTTT. This codes for CASGLSTDTQYF. The J gene is TRBJ2-3, the V gene TRBV12-3 or TRBV12-4; D gene unclear. This CDR3 has 12 amino acids. The V and J ends lost 8 bases and 0 bases respectively, with 6 bases between them.

The chain combines TRBV7-2 with TRBJ1-5, with D unclear. CDR1 is SGHTA and CDR2 is FQGNSA in the germline V gene. There are 13 residues in the CDR3. V lost 2 bases and J 4 bases, leaving 6 bases between the germline ends. The CDR3 sequence is CASSLKPNQPQHF. CDR3 DNA: TGTGCCAGCAGCTTAAAACCTAATCAGCCCCAGCATTTT. The variable domain in full, completed from reference TRBV7-2 and TRBJ1-5, reads GAGVSQSPSNKVTEKGKDVELRCDPISGHTALYWYRQSLGQGLEFLIYFQGNSAPDKSGLPSDRFSAERTGGSVSTLTIQRTQQEDSAVYLCASSLKPNQPQHFGDGTRLSIL.

This clone was picked up one time. This chain connects TRBV4-3 to TRBJ2-2; 7 nucleotides line up with TRBD2. The CDR3 has 15 amino acids. From germline, CDR1 is LGHNA and CDR2 YSLEER. J lost 4 bases, V lost 0 bases, and 2 bases had no gene match. As DNA, the CDR3 is TGCGCCAGCAGCCAAGAATCGGGAGGCACCGGGGAGCTGTTTTTT. Its protein is CASSQESGGTGELFF.

This clone was seen a single time. Other DNA variants within this sample encode the same CDR3. CDR3 protein: CASSVGQSNYGYTF. CDR3 DNA: TGTGCCAGCAGCGTAGGACAGTCGAACTATGGCTACACCTTC. The J gene is TRBJ1-2, the V gene TRBV9; the D gene is possibly TRBD1 (5 bases). The CDR3 has 14 amino acids. Trimming removed 0 bases from V and 2 bases from J, with 8 bases in between. Germline V gene sequence: CDR1 SGDLS, CDR2 YYNGEE. Full variable domain (missing parts from reference TRBV9 and TRBJ1-2): DSGVTQTPKHLITATGQRVTLRCSPRSGDLSVYWYQQSLDQGLQFLIQYYNGEERAKGNILERFSAQQFPDLHSELNLSSLELGDSALYFCASSVGQSNYGYTFGSGTRLTVV.

The chain employs TRBV4-1 and TRBJ1-2; perhaps TRBD1 as D (6 bases). The CDR3 spans 20 residues. Trimming stripped 1 base from V and 5 bases from J, with 29 bases between. Germline lookup yields CDR1 MGHRA and CDR2 YSYEKL. CDR3 in DNA: TGCGCCAGCAGCCAAGTTGGTGCGGGGGGGCGCGGTTCCCTGGGGTATGGCTACACCTTC. Translation gives CASSQVGAGGRGSLGYGYTF.

The V gene is TRBV27, the J gene TRBJ1-1; 9 bases are shared with TRBD1. Germline lookup yields CDR1 MNHEY and CDR2 SMNVEV (reference sequence). With V trimmed by 3 bases and J by 4 bases, 3 bases remained unmatched. The CDR3 loop spans 14 amino acids. CDR3 nucleotides: TGTGCCAGCAGTTTCGGACAGGGGTTCACTGAAGCTTTCTTT. Protein: CASSFGQGFTEAFF.

V is TRBV7-9 and J is TRBJ2-3; 12 bases are shared with TRBD2. CDR1 and CDR2 (germline): SEHNR, FQNEAQ (reference sequence). The V segment lost 5 bases and the J segment 4 bases; nucleotides outside the gene matches: 4. The CDR3 spans 15 residues. The CDR3 is CASSETSGGPDTQYF. In DNA form, the CDR3 reads TGTGCCAGCAGCGAGACTAGCGGGGGCCCAGATACGCAGTATTTT.

The gene calls are TRBV3-1 (or the pseudogene TRBV3-2) and TRBJ1-3; D is unresolved. Germline V CDR1 and CDR2: LGHDT, YNNKEL (reference sequence). V gave up 6 bases and J gave up 4 bases, with 16 bases separating them. The CDR3 has 15 residues. The CDR3 is CASSHGRETGNTIYF. In nucleotides, the CDR3 is TGTGCCAGCAGTCATGGGAGGGAGACAGGAAACACCATATATTTT.

The chain carries TRBV7-2 and TRBJ2-2; tentatively, D is TRBD2 (6 bases). The CDR3 loop spans 15 amino acids. Germline values: CDR1 SGHTA, CDR2 FQGNSA. The ends were cut back, 4 bases at V and 3 bases at J, with 12 bases in the middle. The CDR3 DNA reads TGTGCCAGCAGCTCCCTTTGGGGGGACACCGGGGAGCTGTTTTTT. Translating it yields CASSSLWGDTGELFF.

The chain recombines TRBV5-4 with TRBJ2-3; 7 bases fit TRBD2. Germline V gene lookup returns CDR1 SGHNT and CDR2 YYREEE (reference sequence). J was trimmed by 8 bases and V by 4 bases; bases with no gene match: 4. This CDR3 region has 12 residues. This chain's CDR3 is CASSQSGVTQYF. In DNA form, the CDR3 reads TGTGCCAGCAGCCAGAGCGGGGTTACGCAGTATTTT. Full variable domain (rest looked up from reference TRBV5-4 and TRBJ2-3): ETGVTQSPTHLIKTRGQQVTLRCSSQSGHNTVSWYQQALGQGPQFIFQYYREEENGRGNFPPRFSGLQFPNYSSELNVNALELDDSALYLCASSQSGVTQYFGPGTRLTVL.

The CDR3: CASSEEATENSPLHF. The CDR3 nucleotides are TGTGCCAGCAGTGAAGAAGCAACGGAGAATTCACCCCTCCACTTT. J is TRBJ1-6 and V is TRBV2; no clear D. This CDR3 has 15 amino acids. CDR1 SNHLY and CDR2 FYNNEI come from the germline V gene. V lost 1 base, J lost 7 bases, and 11 bases lay in between. Combining the CDR3 with reference TRBV2 and TRBJ1-6 gives the whole variable domain EPEVTQTPSHQVTQMGQEVILRCVPISNHLYFYWYRQILGQKVEFLVSFYNNEISEKSEIFDDQFSVERPDGSNFTLKIRSTKLEDSAMYFCASSEEATENSPLHFGNGTRLTVT.

This clone has a single count. The CDR3 loop reads CASNDRGVGYGYTF. CDR3 DNA: TGTGCCAGTAACGACAGGGGTGTCGGCTATGGCTACACCTTC. V usage is TRBV19 and J usage is TRBJ1-2; 8 nucleotides match TRBD1. Trimming removed 7 bases from V and 4 bases from J; junction bases left unmatched: 8. The germline CDR1 and CDR2 sequences are LNHDA and SQIVND (reference sequence). The CDR3 covers 14 residues.

The rearrangement uses TRBV2 and TRBJ2-1; 8 bases are a match to TRBD1. V trimming: 4 bases; J trimming: 10 bases; junction bases outside the gene matches: 9. Germline V CDR1 and CDR2: SNHLY, FYNNEI. The CDR3 has 14 amino acids. The CDR3 region is CASSALQGAKEQFF. The CDR3 bases are TGTGCCAGCAGTGCTCTTCAGGGGGCAAAGGAGCAGTTCTTC.

In this sample, this clone turned up once. The chain couples TRBV9 to TRBJ2-3; no definite D call. CDR3 length equals 16 residues. V was shortened by 0 bases and J by 1 base, with 12 bases between the two germline ends. Germline loops: CDR1 SGDLS, CDR2 YYNGEE. The CDR3 is CASSVDWASGTDTQYF. In DNA, the CDR3 is TGTGCCAGCAGCGTAGATTGGGCCTCAGGCACAGATACGCAGTATTTT.

V is TRBV5-1 and J is TRBJ2-1; unclear D gene. Per the germline V gene, CDR1 is SGHRS and CDR2 is YFSETQ. V was shortened by 0 bases and J by 7 bases, with 8 bases between the two germline ends. This CDR3 has 13 residues. The CDR3 DNA sequence: TGCGCCAGCAGCTTGGCCTGGCAAAATGAGCAGTTCTTC. This sequence encodes CASSLAWQNEQFF.

This chain uses TRBV12-3 or TRBV12-4 with TRBJ1-6; D is ambiguous. V was trimmed by 5 bases and J by 9 bases, leaving 11 bases between them. The CDR3 consists of 13 residues. CDR3 nucleotide sequence: TGTGCCAGCAGTCCCGGACCACCTTCACCCCTCCACTTT. It codes for CASSPGPPSPLHF.

This clone has only one observation. This chain links TRBV9 with TRBJ1-1; TRBD1 aligns across 7 bases. CDR1 and CDR2 from the germline V gene are SGDLS and YYNGEE. The J segment lost 6 bases and the V segment lost 3 bases, leaving 14 bases of the junction unmatched. CDR3 length: 16 residues. The CDR3 DNA reads TGTGCCAGCAGCGCCCCCGGGACAGCTTTTCGGGCTGAAGCTTTCTTT. Amino acids: CASSAPGTAFRAEAFF.

Details on this clone: This sample includes further DNA sequences coding for the same CDR3. The V gene is TRBV4-1, the J gene TRBJ1-2; D gene uncertain. Germline assignment: CDR1 MGHRA and CDR2 YSYEKL. The CDR3 is 14 amino acids. The V gene lost 1 base and the J gene lost 4 bases, with 10 bases spanning the gap. In DNA, the CDR3 is TGCGCCAGCAGCCAAGTCGGCCAGATCTATGGCTACACCTTC. Translated, it gives CASSQVGQIYGYTF.

This chain uses TRBV4-2 with TRBJ2-2, with D hard to call. Germline CDR1 reads LGHNA; CDR2 reads YNFKEQ. The CDR3 extends over 13 amino acids. V lost 3 bases and J 6 bases, leaving 8 bases between the germline ends. The DNA for the CDR3 is TGTGCCAGCAGCCAGGGAAACTCCGGGGAGCTGTTTTTT. Amino acids: CASSQGNSGELFF.

The rearrangement uses TRBV6-1 and TRBJ1-2, with TRBD1 matching over 11 bases. This CDR3 region has 16 residues. Germline CDR1 MNHNS, CDR2 SASEGT. Losses at the gene ends were 2 bases for V and 5 bases for J; bases not matched to a gene: 7. The CDR3 DNA follows: TGTGCCAGCAGTGAAAATCCCGGGACAGGGGGGTATGGCTACACCTTC. The encoded protein is CASSENPGTGGYGYTF.

The rearrangement joins TRBV4-3 to TRBJ2-3; 12 nucleotides match TRBD1. The CDR3 extends over 20 amino acids. The germline V gene has CDR1 LGHNA and CDR2 YSLEER. V gave up 0 bases and J gave up 4 bases; unmatched junction bases: 14. CDR3: CASSQDGGFRDRGPADTQYF. Here the CDR3 DNA reads TGCGCCAGCAGCCAAGATGGGGGCTTCCGGGACAGGGGGCCCGCAGATACGCAGTATTTT.

J is TRBJ2-7 and V is TRBV5-4; TRBD2 matches at 9 bases. Germline values: CDR1 SGHNT, CDR2 YYREEE (reference sequence). V lost 4 bases, J lost 2 bases, and 7 bases stayed unmatched. This CDR3 comprises 15 residues. The CDR3 bases are TGTGCCAGCAGCCCCCCCCTAGCGGGAACCTACGAGCAGTACTTC. Translating gives CASSPPLAGTYEQYF.

About this clone itself: One end of the junction varies from germline; a read error may be responsible. This chain joins TRBV7-8 and TRBJ2-5; D is uncertain. The CDR3 totals 15 residues. Germline CDR1 and CDR2: SGHVS and FQNEAQ. The CDR3 loop is CASGFGPGSGETQYF. In DNA, the CDR3 is TGTGCCAGCGGCTTCGGACCCGGGTCTGGCGAGACCCAGTACTTC.

This clone was recorded once. This chain links TRBV14 with TRBJ2-1; D possibly corresponds to TRBD1 (6 bases). This CDR3 is built from 16 residues. CDR1 SGHDN and CDR2 FVKESK come from the germline V gene. V shed 1 base and J shed 8 bases, with 18 bases lying between them. The CDR3 DNA follows: TGTGCCAGCAGCCAAGGAGGGGACACCTGGTGGCATGAGCAGTTCTTC. This encodes CASSQGGDTWWHEQFF.

This sequence joins TRBV6-1 and TRBJ1-1; D not certain. The CDR3 loop spans 13 amino acids. Germline CDR1 and CDR2: MNHNS and SASEGT. With 3 bases removed from V and 5 bases from J, the gap between germline ends came to 10 bases. The CDR3 protein is CASSELGRTEAFF. CDR3 bases: TGTGCCAGCAGTGAGCTAGGGCGGACTGAAGCTTTCTTT.

The chain uses TRBV11-2 and TRBJ1-4; 7 bases line up with TRBD1. This CDR3 is built from 16 residues. Germline CDR1 is SGHAT and CDR2 is FQNNGV. V shed 5 bases and J 3 bases; nucleotides not matched to a gene: 9. CDR3 residues: CASSTPGGTANEKLFF. CDR3 bases: TGTGCCAGCAGCACGCCAGGGGGGACGGCTAATGAAAAACTGTTTTTT.

The chain uses TRBV7-8 and TRBJ2-3; maybe TRBD1 (5 bases). Trimming took off 5 bases at V and 4 bases at J, with 25 bases between the two ends. Germline loops: CDR1 SGHVS, CDR2 FQNEAQ. The CDR3 contains 18 residues. CDR3 nucleotides: TGTGCCAGCAGCCGAGGCCATGGGGCCAACTCCGGTGCAGATACGCAGTATTTT. It is translated as CASSRGHGANSGADTQYF.

V is TRBV9 and J is TRBJ2-7, with 13 bases that match TRBD2. Looked up from germline, CDR1 is SGDLS and CDR2 is YYNGEE. The CDR3 has 16 amino acids. Trimming took 0 bases from V and 5 from J; bases not matched to a gene: 5. The CDR3 region is CASSVAGLAGVDEQYF. DNA of the CDR3: TGTGCCAGCAGCGTAGCTGGACTAGCGGGAGTTGACGAGCAGTACTTC.

The chain employs TRBV19 and TRBJ2-3; D is perhaps TRBD1 (5 bases). The CDR3 length is 15 residues. Trimming took 3 bases from V and 3 from J, leaving 13 bases between them. Germline V gives CDR1 LNHDA, CDR2 SQIVND (reference sequence). The CDR3 spells CASSILQGATDTQYF. CDR3 sequence (DNA): TGTGCCAGTAGTATTTTGCAGGGTGCGACAGATACGCAGTATTTT.

This chain joins TRBV30 and TRBJ2-5; D tentatively reads TRBD1 or TRBD2 (5 bases each). The CDR3 is 16 residues long. Germline V gives CDR1 GTSNPN, CDR2 SVGIG (reference sequence). Trimming stripped 2 bases from V and 2 bases from J, with 18 bases between. The CDR3 sequence is CAWSPPVGTEQETQYF. The DNA of the CDR3 is TGTGCCTGGAGTCCCCCCGTCGGGACGGAACAAGAGACCCAGTACTTC.